This T cell receptor beta chain was sequenced for a study of cytomegalovirus exposure and HLA in healthy donors. The study, taken as a whole, reports: Upon later analysis, HLA-associated TCR beta chains proved more clonally expanded than other, equally common chains. Some V segments, including TRBV6-2 and TRBV6-3, were excluded as indistinguishable.

As for this clone: Its antigen is unknown.

Vbeta (60) and Jbeta (13) primers were used in the PCR. Original methodology: Counted up in a later analysis, unique TCR beta chains came to some 72 million, with some 9.9 million shared. Method: immunoSEQ multiplex PCR; TCRdb's copy keeps in-frame clones and lacks some. D and trimming were read from the DNA, whereas the V and J calls and clone size are those reported in that table. The data show 150,000 or so clones, around 78% seen once. The CDR3 has 14 amino acids. Germline lookup yields CDR1 SGDLS and CDR2 YYNGEE. Trimming at V came to 2 bases and at J to 12 bases, leaving 5 bases not matched to a gene.

The receptor was isolated from a woman aged 18-29 years in good health and CMV-seronegative. Sequenced input: PBMCs. This chain connects TRBV9 to TRBJ1-4, with 12 bases fitting TRBD1. CDR3 protein: CASSVGTGGRELFF. CDR3 DNA: TGTGCCAGCAGCGTCGGGACAGGGGGCCGGGAACTGTTTTTT.